The source of this T cell receptor beta chain is a study of blood T cell repertoires in COVID-19 (dated by TCRdb to 2020 to 2022). Study-wide context: The collaborator samples originated in the United States, Italy and Spain and spanned the acute and convalescent phases of COVID-19. The material from the prospective study consisted of cDNA or gDNA derived from T cells, B-cell-depleted T cells, or PBMCs. The dataset comprised deeply sampled blood TCRbeta repertoires from subjects exposed to, actively infected with, or recovered from COVID-19. The repertoires were made available in a free public database intended to serve as a resource for research on the immune response to SARS-CoV-2. The samples were drawn from the first 160 participants of the ongoing ImmuneRACE study and from over 950 subjects provided by 6 global collaborators. Nearly every sample came with metadata listing a de-identified subject ID, COVID-19 status, age in years and sex. Where available, HLA class I and class II types were obtained from metadata supplied by the sample provider rather than from assay-based typing.

TCRbeta CDR3 regions were amplified from genomic DNA using the immunoSEQ Assay, a bias-controlled multiplex PCR. The original pipeline was this. Within the assay, amplification of reference gene primers was used to estimate how many nucleated cells each sample contained. To quantify the absolute abundance of each unique TCRbeta CDR3 rearrangement, sequence reads were collapsed and filtered. For each sample, productive Simpson clonality was calculated by taking the square root of Simpson's diversity index across productive rearrangements. TCRdb limited this immuneACCESS table to in-frame rearrangements with V and J called. A share of clones is missing; checked studies link under half to unresolved V genes, and the rest is unexplained. The V and J calls and the clone size are those of that table, but D and trimming were determined from the DNA. The sample includes under 90,000 clones, with about 80% observed a single time. The ten largest clones capture roughly 12% of the sample.

Each collaborating institution followed its own protocols to collect whole blood in K2EDTA tubes. For TCRbeta analysis, collaborators shipped samples as frozen whole blood, isolated PBMCs, or DNA extracted from either of those sample types. Via the germline V gene (reference sequence), CDR1 is DFQATT and CDR2 SNEGSKA. The CDR3 runs 15 residues from the cysteine to the phenylalanine. The sequence is cut down to CDR3 DNA, 45 bases in frame from base 1. Trimming at the junction amounts to 3 bases on V and 1 base on J, and the germline ends lie 13 bases apart. Broader findings and caveats from the paper: The quantity of clinical and demographic metadata differed by source and by participant and was supplied without curation.

To note about this clone: The specificity of this receptor is unknown. Base quality data are lacking; no much larger clone is found one base away.

The receptor was derived from a human donor in a cohort sampled during active COVID-19. The sample comprised peripheral blood. The V and J segments used are TRBV20-1 and TRBJ2-1; the D gene cannot be resolved reliably. The bases are TGCAGTGCTAGTTTTAGCCGCCTATCCTACAATGAGCAGTTCTTC. Its protein is CSASFSRLSYNEQFF.